The 30 T cell receptor beta chains below come from one sample, sequenced in a study of cytomegalovirus exposure and HLA in healthy donors. TCRdb's table, derived via immunoSEQ multiplex PCR, lists solely in-frame clones and lacks some. The table records tens of thousands of clones, 88% of them present only once. Material: PBMCs. The source is a woman aged 25 to 39 in good health and CMV-seronegative.

This rearrangement joins TRBV27 to TRBJ2-3; D may be TRBD2 (6 bases). Germline-derived CDR1 and CDR2 are MNHEY and SMNVEV (reference sequence). The ends were cut back, 3 bases at V and 3 bases at J, with 10 bases in the middle. This CDR3 has 14 amino acids. CDR3 amino acids: CASSFLGLTDTQYF. CDR3 nucleotide sequence: TGTGCCAGCAGTTTCCTAGGACTAACAGATACGCAGTATTTT.

The chain has TRBV6-5 and TRBJ2-7; TRBD1 aligns across 9 bases. V shed 2 bases, J shed 7 bases, and the junction held 12 bases outside the gene matches. The CDR3 sequence is 16 residues long. Germline CDR1 MNHEY, CDR2 SVGAGI. Here the CDR3 reads CASSYPTGGRPVEQYF. The CDR3 DNA follows: TGTGCCAGCAGTTACCCGACAGGGGGGCGTCCTGTTGAGCAGTACTTC.

The rearrangement joins TRBV28 to TRBJ1-1, with a weak D call TRBD1 (6 bases). The CDR3 sequence is 15 residues long. V lost 3 bases and J 0 bases, leaving 11 bases between the germline ends. Germline CDR1 is MDHEN and CDR2 is SYDVKM. This CDR3 is CASSFNGQLNTEAFF. CDR3 DNA: TGTGCCAGCAGTTTTAATGGACAGCTGAACACTGAAGCTTTCTTT. Combining the CDR3 with reference TRBV28 and TRBJ1-1 gives the whole variable domain DVKVTQSSRYLVKRTGEKVFLECVQDMDHENMFWYRQDPGLGLRLIYFSYDVKMKEKGDIPEGYSVSREKKERFSLILESASTNQTSMYLCASSFNGQLNTEAFFGQGTRLTVV.

The rearrangement joins TRBV9 to TRBJ1-1; D not resolved. Germline V lookup: CDR1 SGDLS, CDR2 YYNGEE. The CDR3 extends over 16 amino acids. Between the trimmed V and J ends, which lost 4 bases and 3 bases, there was a span of 19 bases. In DNA form, the CDR3 reads TGTGCCAGCAGCCCGCCCTCCCGGGGAAGGGACACTGAAGCTTTCTTT. Protein: CASSPPSRGRDTEAFF.

V usage is TRBV19 and J usage is TRBJ1-4; TRBD1 matches at 7 bases. Germline V gene sequence: CDR1 LNHDA, CDR2 SQIVND (reference sequence). There are 16 residues in the CDR3. V was clipped by 6 bases and J by 0 bases; unmatched bases: 7. The chain's CDR3 is CASRRDSAPTNEKLFF. The CDR3 DNA follows: TGTGCCAGTAGGAGGGACAGTGCCCCAACTAATGAAAAACTGTTTTTT.

The rearrangement uses TRBV7-9 and TRBJ2-3, with 13 bases fitting TRBD2. In germline, CDR1 is SEHNR, CDR2 FQNEAQ (reference sequence). The CDR3 runs to 17 residues. V trimming: 5 bases; J trimming: 0 bases; junction bases outside the gene matches: 5. The CDR3 bases are TGTGCCAGCAGCCCCGGACTAGCGGGAGTAAGCACAGATACGCAGTATTTT. Translating it yields CASSPGLAGVSTDTQYF.

The chain recombines TRBV28 with TRBJ1-1; no reliable D call. The CDR3 length is 14 residues. Per the germline V gene, CDR1 is MDHEN and CDR2 is SYDVKM. The germline V and J ends were trimmed by 6 bases and 3 bases, with 14 bases remaining between them. The CDR3 here is CASRHEIGDTEAFF. CDR3 coding DNA: TGTGCCAGCAGACACGAAATCGGGGACACTGAAGCTTTCTTT.

The chain links TRBV28 to TRBJ1-5; the D is unclear. Germline CDR1 MDHEN, CDR2 SYDVKM. The CDR3 totals 14 residues. Trimming left V 7 bases short and J 2 bases short, with 12 bases between. The CDR3 protein is CASTLFGGNQPQHF. The CDR3, as DNA: TGTGCCAGCACCCTTTTCGGGGGCAATCAGCCCCAGCATTTT.

The chain links TRBV30 to TRBJ2-1, with D perhaps matching TRBD2 (6 bases). The germline gives CDR1 GTSNPN, CDR2 SVGIG (reference sequence). The germline V and J ends were trimmed by 2 bases and 1 base, with 9 bases remaining between them. The CDR3 covers 14 residues. The CDR3, as DNA: TGTGCCTGGAGTCTGGGGGGTTCCTACAATGAGCAGTTCTTC. It is translated as CAWSLGGSYNEQFF.

This chain connects TRBV29-1 to TRBJ2-2; TRBD1 aligns across 8 bases. The V segment lost 6 bases and the J segment 4 bases; nucleotides outside the gene matches: 19. The CDR3 runs 18 residues. Germline CDR1 reads SQVTM; CDR2 reads ANQGSEA. The CDR3: CSVVVGQVPPQGTGELFF. The CDR3 DNA sequence: TGCAGCGTCGTGGTGGGACAGGTCCCGCCCCAAGGCACCGGGGAGCTGTTTTTT.

The CDR3 DNA sequence: TGTGCCAGCAGCACCCGCGGACAGTTGAACACTGAAGCTTTCTTT. Translation gives CASSTRGQLNTEAFF. The chain recombines TRBV13 with TRBJ1-1; perhaps TRBD1 as D (6 bases). CDR1 PRHDT and CDR2 FYEKMQ come from the germline V gene (reference sequence). Trimming took 5 bases from V and 0 from J, leaving 13 bases between them. The CDR3 runs 15 residues.

The rearrangement links TRBV7-6 to TRBJ2-3; the D is unclear. Germline V CDR1 and CDR2: SGHVS, FNYEAQ. Trimming stripped 3 bases from V and 5 bases from J, with 3 bases between. This CDR3 has 11 residues. The CDR3 reads CASSFKDTQYF. The CDR3 nucleotides are TGTGCCAGCAGCTTTAAAGATACGCAGTATTTT.

CDR3: CASKIIAGVGNEQFF. For the CDR3, the DNA is TGTGCCAGCAAAATAATAGCGGGAGTGGGGAATGAGCAGTTCTTC. The chain recombines TRBV6-1 with TRBJ2-1, with TRBD2 matching over 9 bases. Germline V lookup: CDR1 MNHNS, CDR2 SASEGT. CDR3 length equals 15 residues. The trim removed 7 bases at V and 7 bases at J, leaving 11 bases unmatched.

The genes are TRBV6-5 and TRBJ1-2; 11 nucleotides align to TRBD1. Per germline, CDR1 MNHEY and CDR2 SVGAGI. The V gene end was trimmed by 2 bases and the J gene end by 7 bases; junction bases not matched to a gene: 3. This CDR3 has 14 residues. CDR3 protein: CASSYAGTGGGYTF. CDR3 in DNA: TGTGCCAGCAGTTACGCAGGGACAGGGGGTGGCTACACCTTC.

J is TRBJ1-2 and V is TRBV10-3, with 10 nucleotides matching TRBD1. From germline, CDR1 is ENHRY and CDR2 SYGVKD. The CDR3 totals 14 residues. J was trimmed by 6 bases and V by 6 bases; bases with no gene match: 7. CDR3 sequence: CAISWDRGRDGYTF. The CDR3 DNA is TGTGCCATCAGCTGGGACAGGGGAAGGGATGGCTACACCTTC.

This chain joins TRBV27 and TRBJ2-5; the D is unclear. From germline, CDR1 is MNHEY and CDR2 SMNVEV (reference sequence). Trimming took off 4 bases at V and 2 bases at J, with 11 bases between the two ends. CDR3 size: 14 residues. CDR3 sequence (DNA): TGTGCCAGCAGTTCCCGACTGCGACAAGAGACCCAGTACTTC. Its protein is CASSSRLRQETQYF.

The genes are TRBV30 and TRBJ1-2; no reliable D call. The germline V and J ends were trimmed by 1 base and 4 bases, with 10 bases remaining between them. CDR1 and CDR2 from the germline V gene are GTSNPN and SVGIG (reference sequence). This CDR3 is built from 13 residues. The CDR3 DNA reads TGTGCCTGGAGTGACAGTCGGTCCTATGGCTACACCTTC. Translated: CAWSDSRSYGYTF. Together with reference TRBV30 and TRBJ1-2, the CDR3 gives the full variable domain: SQTIHQWPATLVQPVGSPLSLECTVEGTSNPNLYWYRQAAGRGLQLLFYSVGIGQISSEVPQNLSASRPQDRQFILSSKKLLLSDSGFYLCAWSDSRSYGYTFGSGTRLTVV.

The rearrangement uses TRBV5-1 and TRBJ2-7, with D maybe TRBD2 (5 bases). The CDR3 consists of 15 residues. Germline CDR1 and CDR2: SGHRS and YFSETQ. With 3 bases removed from V and 3 bases from J, the gap between germline ends came to 16 bases. CDR3 sequence reads: CASSSLGGYYYEQYF. Written as DNA, the CDR3 is TGCGCCAGCAGCTCCCTCGGAGGCTACTACTACGAGCAGTACTTC.

Written as DNA, the CDR3 is TGTGTTGTGGAGGGGGCAATCACTGAAGCTTTCTTT. As protein: CVVEGAITEAFF. The V and J genes are TRBV28 and TRBJ1-1, with 7 nucleotides matching TRBD1. There are 12 residues in the CDR3. CDR1 MDHEN and CDR2 SYDVKM come from the germline V gene.

V usage is TRBV6-6 and J usage is TRBJ2-1; 8 bases are shared with TRBD2. The length of the CDR3 is 13 residues. Trimming removed 11 bases from V and 3 bases from J; junction bases left unmatched: 6. Germline assignment: CDR1 MNHNY and CDR2 SVGAGI (reference sequence). The CDR3 bases are TGTGCCGGCAAGCGGGAGCGCTACAATGAGCAGTTCTTC. Residues: CAGKRERYNEQFF.

This clone has more than one count but fewer than ten. The rearrangement uses TRBV7-9 and TRBJ2-5, with 8 bases that match TRBD2. The CDR3 loop spans 14 amino acids. J lost 4 bases, V lost 5 bases, and 6 bases had no gene match. Germline V gene sequence: CDR1 SEHNR, CDR2 FQNEAQ (reference sequence). CDR3 DNA sequence: TGTGCCAGCAGCCTTGCGGGGGGCTCAGAGACCCAGTACTTC. It specifies CASSLAGGSETQYF.

This clone was seen just once. The chain couples TRBV7-9 to TRBJ2-1; a possible D gene is TRBD1 (5 bases). V shed 7 bases and J shed 5 bases, with 15 bases lying between them. CDR3 size: 14 residues. Germline V lookup: CDR1 SEHNR, CDR2 FQNEAQ (reference sequence). CDR3 DNA: TGTGCCAGCAACTTCGGTACAGGAGACAATGAGCAGTTCTTC. Its protein product is CASNFGTGDNEQFF.

This chain uses TRBV6-5 with TRBJ2-1, with TRBD2 identical over 11 bases. Trimming cost V 4 bases and J 9 bases; bases outside gene matches: 8. The CDR3 loop spans 15 amino acids. Per germline, CDR1 MNHEY and CDR2 SVGAGI. The DNA of the CDR3 is TGTGCCAGCAGTTCGACCGGGACTAGCGGAATTGAGCAGTTCTTC. Translating it yields CASSSTGTSGIEQFF.

The chain uses TRBV27 and TRBJ2-2; D is unclear. The CDR3 runs to 14 residues. Deletions cut 5 bases from V and 0 bases from J, with 7 bases between. The germline CDR1 and CDR2 sequences are MNHEY and SMNVEV (reference sequence). The CDR3 DNA sequence: TGTGCCAGCAGTACCTACGCGAACACCGGGGAGCTGTTTTTT. It specifies CASSTYANTGELFF.

The rearrangement joins TRBV7-9 to TRBJ2-3; 9 positions agree with TRBD2. Looked up from germline, CDR1 is SEHNR and CDR2 is FQNEAQ (reference sequence). The CDR3 has 16 residues. With 3 bases clipped from V and 3 bases from J, the junction kept 7 bases outside the gene matches. The CDR3 here is CASSFDSGRGTDTQYF. The CDR3 DNA follows: TGTGCCAGCAGCTTTGATAGCGGGAGAGGTACAGATACGCAGTATTTT.

V is TRBV27 and J is TRBJ2-7; TRBD1 is a possible D gene (6 bases). V shed 3 bases and J shed 2 bases, with 17 bases lying between them. In germline, CDR1 is MNHEY, CDR2 SMNVEV (reference sequence). The CDR3 consists of 16 residues. The CDR3 protein is CASSFNVGTYPYEQYF. The CDR3 nucleotides are TGTGCCAGCAGTTTTAACGTGGGGACATATCCCTACGAGCAGTACTTC.

This chain links TRBV7-9 with TRBJ2-1; maybe TRBD1 (5 bases). Trimming shortened V by 1 base and J by 1 base, and 11 bases separated the two germline ends. Looked up from germline, CDR1 is SEHNR and CDR2 is FQNEAQ (reference sequence). CDR3 size: 16 residues. The DNA of the CDR3 is TGTGCCAGCAGCTTAGTGGTAGGGGCATCCTACAATGAGCAGTTCTTC. Amino acids: CASSLVVGASYNEQFF.

This chain joins TRBV7-9 and TRBJ2-1; tentatively, D is TRBD2 (6 bases). Deletions cut 0 bases from V and 7 bases from J, with 10 bases between. Germline V gene lookup returns CDR1 SEHNR and CDR2 FQNEAQ (reference sequence). CDR3 length: 14 residues. The CDR3 sequence: CASSLAGTRNEQFF. The CDR3 DNA reads as TGTGCCAGCAGCTTAGCGGGGACTCGTAATGAGCAGTTCTTC.

The V and J genes are TRBV18 and TRBJ1-1; 9 bases agree with TRBD1. Trimming at V came to 4 bases and at J to 2 bases, leaving 2 bases not matched to a gene. The CDR3 contains 14 residues. Germline CDR1 KGHSH, CDR2 LQKENI. The CDR3 loop reads CASSRTGVNTEAFF. DNA of the CDR3: TGTGCCAGCTCACGGACAGGGGTAAACACTGAAGCTTTCTTT.

The rearrangement joins TRBV7-9 to TRBJ2-7; TRBD1 matches at 8 bases. This CDR3 comprises 15 residues. Per the germline V gene, CDR1 is SEHNR and CDR2 is FQNEAQ (reference sequence). The V and J ends lost 3 bases and 1 base, in that order; junction bases with no gene match: 5. CDR3 in amino acids: CASSFGQGYSYEQYF. The CDR3 nucleotides read TGTGCCAGCAGCTTTGGACAGGGTTATTCCTACGAGCAGTACTTC.